Listed below are T cell receptor beta chains from one sample, sequenced in a study of blood T cell repertoires in COVID-19. Some clones are missing from TCRdb's copy, which holds only in-frame ones; the method was immunoSEQ multiplex PCR. The repertoire has roughly 150,000 clones, 85% to 95% of them found once; the top ten carry 2%. Sequencing was performed on peripheral blood. These receptors originate from a woman aged 55-69 years with COVID-19, enrolled during active disease. Each CDR3 is given with its conserved first and last residue. A D gene is named only where the DNA matches it firmly. Clone size appears in some rows only: once, few, many, or a class for an expanded clone.

j_gene: TRBJ2-7; abundance: -; v_gene: TRBV6-5; d_gene: -; CDR3aa: CASIQGYEQYF; CDR3nt: TGTGCCAGCATCCAGGGGTACGAGCAGTACTTC
j_gene: TRBJ2-7; abundance: -; v_gene: TRBV4-2; d_gene: -; CDR3aa: CASSQDIAAYEQYF; CDR3nt: TGTGCCAGCAGCCAAGATATCGCGGCCTACGAGCAGTACTTC
j_gene: TRBJ1-1; abundance: -; v_gene: TRBV19; d_gene: -; CDR3aa: CASSPWTENTEAFF; CDR3nt: TGTGCCAGTAGTCCCTGGACAGAGAACACTGAAGCTTTCTTT
j_gene: TRBJ2-2; abundance: -; v_gene: TRBV9; d_gene: TRBD1; CDR3aa: CASRGDRVFSNTGELFF; CDR3nt: TGTGCCAGCAGGGGGGACAGAGTATTTTCGAACACCGGGGAGCTGTTTTTT
j_gene: TRBJ1-2; abundance: -; v_gene: TRBV4-2; d_gene: -; CDR3aa: CASSQELRTVGGAYTF; CDR3nt: TGTGCCAGCAGCCAAGAGTTAAGGACAGTCGGCGGTGCATACACCTTC
j_gene: TRBJ2-3; abundance: -; v_gene: TRBV6-2/TRBV6-3; d_gene: TRBD2; CDR3aa: CASSYLAGDFTDTQYF; CDR3nt: TGTGCCAGCAGTTACCTAGCGGGGGATTTCACAGATACGCAGTATTTT
j_gene: TRBJ1-2; abundance: -; v_gene: TRBV18; d_gene: -; CDR3aa: CASSPDNLVYGYTF; CDR3nt: TGTGCCAGCTCACCAGACAACTTGGTCTATGGCTACACCTTC
j_gene: TRBJ2-7; abundance: -; v_gene: TRBV6-5; d_gene: -; CDR3aa: CASRMTRATLYEQYF; CDR3nt: TGTGCCAGCAGGATGACTAGGGCCACCTTATACGAGCAGTACTTC
j_gene: TRBJ2-1; abundance: once; v_gene: TRBV29-1; d_gene: TRBD2; CDR3aa: CSGGRGARNEQFF; CDR3nt: TGCAGCGGTGGGCGGGGGGCTAGGAATGAGCAGTTCTTC
j_gene: TRBJ2-7; abundance: once; v_gene: TRBV6-2/TRBV6-3; d_gene: TRBD1; CDR3aa: CASSYSGQVYEQYF; CDR3nt: TGTGCCAGCAGTTACTCGGGACAGGTGTACGAGCAGTACTTC
j_gene: TRBJ2-7; abundance: -; v_gene: TRBV7-6; d_gene: TRBD1; CDR3aa: CASSLPPTGPTEEQYF; CDR3nt: TGTGCCAGCAGCTTGCCCCCGACAGGGCCCACAGAGGAGCAGTACTTC
j_gene: TRBJ1-1; abundance: -; v_gene: TRBV5-4; d_gene: -; CDR3aa: CASSLARQAPYEAFF; CDR3nt: TGTGCCAGCAGCTTGGCCAGGCAGGCCCCCTATGAAGCTTTCTTT
j_gene: TRBJ2-2; abundance: -; v_gene: TRBV7-2; d_gene: -; CDR3aa: CASSLRMRDTGELFF; CDR3nt: TGTGCCAGCAGCTTACGTATGCGGGATACCGGGGAGCTGTTTTTT
j_gene: TRBJ2-7; abundance: once; v_gene: TRBV7-2; d_gene: TRBD2; CDR3aa: CASSLDLASGAYEQYF; CDR3nt: TGTGCCAGCAGCTTAGATCTGGCTAGCGGGGCCTACGAGCAGTACTTC
j_gene: TRBJ1-5; abundance: -; v_gene: TRBV6-2/TRBV6-3; d_gene: -; CDR3aa: CASSAMGLGNQPQHF; CDR3nt: TGTGCCAGCAGCGCAATGGGCTTGGGCAATCAGCCCCAGCATTTT
j_gene: TRBJ2-2; abundance: -; v_gene: TRBV7-2; d_gene: -; CDR3aa: CASSLVSGELFF; CDR3nt: TGTGCCAGCAGCTTAGTCTCCGGGGAGCTGTTTTTT
j_gene: TRBJ2-7; abundance: -; v_gene: TRBV11-2; d_gene: -; CDR3aa: CASSPSYEQYF; CDR3nt: TGTGCCAGCAGCCCTTCCTACGAGCAGTACTTC
j_gene: TRBJ1-1; abundance: -; v_gene: TRBV2; d_gene: TRBD1; CDR3aa: CASTYRGSSNSDTEAFF; CDR3nt: TGTGCCAGCACCTACAGGGGTAGCTCCAACTCGGACACTGAAGCTTTCTTT
j_gene: TRBJ2-5; abundance: -; v_gene: TRBV19; d_gene: TRBD1; CDR3aa: CASSETDRQGTQYF; CDR3nt: TGTGCCAGTAGCGAAACGGACAGGCAAGGGACCCAGTACTTC
j_gene: TRBJ2-5; abundance: once; v_gene: TRBV11-1; d_gene: -; CDR3aa: CASSPLGAETQYF; CDR3nt: TGTGCCAGCAGCCCCCTAGGGGCAGAGACCCAGTACTTC
j_gene: TRBJ1-2; abundance: once; v_gene: TRBV3-1/TRBV3-2; d_gene: -; CDR3aa: CASSQGLRVSDNYGYTF; CDR3nt: TGTGCCAGCAGCCAAGGACTAAGAGTTTCCGATAACTATGGCTACACCTTC
j_gene: TRBJ1-4; abundance: -; v_gene: TRBV19; d_gene: -; CDR3aa: CASHPPTNEKLFF; CDR3nt: TGTGCCAGTCATCCCCCAACTAATGAAAAACTGTTTTTT
j_gene: TRBJ1-4; abundance: -; v_gene: TRBV5-5; d_gene: -; CDR3aa: CASSLASPEKLFF; CDR3nt: TGTGCCAGCAGCTTGGCCAGTCCTGAAAAACTGTTTTTT
j_gene: TRBJ1-4; abundance: -; v_gene: TRBV6-5; d_gene: -; CDR3aa: CASSSPRRGANEKLFF; CDR3nt: TGTGCCAGCAGTTCCCCCCGGAGGGGTGCGAATGAAAAACTGTTTTTT
j_gene: TRBJ1-2; abundance: -; v_gene: TRBV14; d_gene: -; CDR3aa: CASSQEARVGYTF; CDR3nt: TGTGCCAGCAGCCAAGAGGCGAGGGTCGGCTACACCTTC
j_gene: TRBJ2-7; abundance: -; v_gene: TRBV12-1; d_gene: -; CDR3aa: CASSTRMGLAGVGEQYF; CDR3nt: TGTGCCAGCAGCACCCGCATGGGACTAGCGGGGGTCGGTGAGCAGTACTTC
j_gene: TRBJ2-7; abundance: -; v_gene: TRBV5-4; d_gene: -; CDR3aa: CASSLGLDTSSYEQYF; CDR3nt: TGTGCCAGCAGCTTGGGTTTAGACACATCCTCCTACGAGCAGTACTTC
j_gene: TRBJ1-4; abundance: -; v_gene: TRBV11-2; d_gene: -; CDR3aa: CASSLLPGRGGEKLFF; CDR3nt: TGTGCCAGCAGCTTACTCCCCGGTAGGGGTGGGGAAAAACTGTTTTTT
j_gene: TRBJ2-7; abundance: -; v_gene: TRBV3-1/TRBV3-2; d_gene: TRBD1; CDR3aa: CASSLLNRGSYEQYF; CDR3nt: TGTGCCAGCAGCTTGCTTAACAGGGGATCCTACGAGCAGTACTTC
j_gene: TRBJ2-3; abundance: -; v_gene: TRBV27; d_gene: TRBD1; CDR3aa: CASSLFFGQGVIDTQYF; CDR3nt: TGTGCCAGCAGTTTATTTTTCGGACAGGGGGTCATAGATACGCAGTATTTT
j_gene: TRBJ2-1; abundance: -; v_gene: TRBV7-2; d_gene: TRBD2; CDR3aa: CASSLNPGGLVVYEQFF; CDR3nt: TGTGCCAGCAGCTTAAATCCGGGGGGGCTCGTCGTGTATGAGCAGTTCTTC
j_gene: TRBJ1-4; abundance: once; v_gene: TRBV10-3; d_gene: -; CDR3aa: CAISNLRTLQNEKLFF; CDR3nt: TGTGCCATCAGCAACCTGAGGACACTCCAGAATGAAAAACTGTTTTTT
j_gene: TRBJ2-7; abundance: -; v_gene: TRBV27; d_gene: -; CDR3aa: CASSPRAHGAYEQYF; CDR3nt: TGTGCCAGCAGTCCCCGGGCCCACGGGGCCTACGAGCAGTACTTC
j_gene: TRBJ1-3; abundance: -; v_gene: TRBV3-1/TRBV3-2; d_gene: -; CDR3aa: CASSRGPGNTIYF; CDR3nt: TGTGCCAGCAGCCGAGGGCCTGGAAACACCATATATTTT
j_gene: TRBJ2-7; abundance: -; v_gene: TRBV29-1; d_gene: -; CDR3aa: CSVEFGQSIPYEQYF; CDR3nt: TGCAGCGTTGAATTTGGGCAGTCAATCCCCTACGAGCAGTACTTC
j_gene: TRBJ1-3; abundance: -; v_gene: TRBV3-1/TRBV3-2; d_gene: TRBD1; CDR3aa: CASSQDPGQVLSGNTIYF; CDR3nt: TGTGCCAGCAGCCAAGATCCCGGACAGGTGCTCTCTGGAAACACCATATATTTT
j_gene: TRBJ1-1; abundance: -; v_gene: TRBV13; d_gene: TRBD1; CDR3aa: CASSLRDRANTEAFF; CDR3nt: TGTGCCAGCAGCTTAAGGGACAGGGCAAACACTGAAGCTTTCTTT
j_gene: TRBJ1-2; abundance: -; v_gene: TRBV9; d_gene: TRBD1; CDR3aa: CASSVASRGHYGYTF; CDR3nt: TGTGCCAGCAGCGTAGCGAGCAGGGGGCACTATGGCTACACCTTC
j_gene: TRBJ2-2; abundance: -; v_gene: TRBV9; d_gene: -; CDR3aa: CASSVARLPNTGELFF; CDR3nt: TGTGCCAGCAGCGTAGCCCGACTCCCAAACACCGGGGAGCTGTTTTTT
j_gene: TRBJ1-2; abundance: -; v_gene: TRBV3-1/TRBV3-2; d_gene: -; CDR3aa: CASSPGLVYGYTF; CDR3nt: TGTGCCAGCAGCCCGGGACTTGTCTATGGCTACACCTTC
j_gene: TRBJ1-4; abundance: -; v_gene: TRBV5-6; d_gene: -; CDR3aa: CASGREGKSEKLFF; CDR3nt: TGTGCCAGCGGCCGGGAGGGGAAGAGCGAAAAACTGTTTTTT
j_gene: TRBJ2-3; abundance: -; v_gene: TRBV7-3; d_gene: TRBD2; CDR3aa: CASSFIAGGTDTQYF; CDR3nt: TGTGCCAGCAGCTTCATAGCGGGAGGCACAGATACGCAGTATTTT
j_gene: TRBJ2-7; abundance: -; v_gene: TRBV9; d_gene: -; CDR3aa: CASSPQGGEQYF; CDR3nt: TGTGCCAGCAGCCCCCAAGGGGGCGAGCAGTACTTC
j_gene: TRBJ2-7; abundance: -; v_gene: TRBV4-3; d_gene: TRBD2; CDR3aa: CASSQGLAGAYEQYF; CDR3nt: TGCGCCAGCAGCCAAGGACTAGCGGGGGCCTACGAGCAGTACTTC
j_gene: TRBJ2-1; abundance: -; v_gene: TRBV5-1; d_gene: TRBD1; CDR3aa: CASSLQPGGNEQFF; CDR3nt: TGCGCCAGCAGCTTGCAGCCAGGGGGCAATGAGCAGTTCTTC
j_gene: TRBJ1-4; abundance: -; v_gene: TRBV4-3; d_gene: -; CDR3aa: CASSQDRGAGATNEKLFF; CDR3nt: TGCGCCAGCAGCCAAGATAGGGGGGCGGGGGCAACTAATGAAAAACTGTTTTTT